This entry is about one TCR beta chain. Antigen: not known. With autoimmune disease history or systemic immunosuppression, patients were excluded. Method: immunoSEQ multiplex PCR; TCRdb's copy keeps in-frame clones and lacks some. In the table there are some 81,000 clones, 65% to 90% of which are singletons. Trimming pared 8 bases from V and 5 bases from J, leaving 18 bases between. The CDR3 loop spans 15 amino acids. Germline CDR1 reads SGHTA; CDR2 reads FQGNSA. The data are from a study of OX40 agonist ivuxolimab in advanced cancers. Study-wide findings and caveats: Both blood CD4+ and CD8+ T cells showed clonal growth by week 6 at 0.1 to 3.0 mg/kg. At 0.1-3.0 mg/kg, partial responders had clonal expansion among the lowest observed. The study found that CD8+ T cells averaged more expanded clones than CD4+.

Sequenced here: CD4+ or CD8+ T cells sorted from blood, sampled in a trial of the OX40 agonist ivuxolimab. This receptor was obtained from an adult with an advanced solid tumor such as melanoma, head and neck, liver or kidney cancer. This chain links TRBV7-2 with TRBJ1-4; weak D call: TRBD1 (6 bases). This CDR3 is CASRTNPGQNEKLFF. In nucleotides, the CDR3 is TGTGCCAGCCGAACTAATCCTGGACAGAATGAAAAACTGTTTTTT.